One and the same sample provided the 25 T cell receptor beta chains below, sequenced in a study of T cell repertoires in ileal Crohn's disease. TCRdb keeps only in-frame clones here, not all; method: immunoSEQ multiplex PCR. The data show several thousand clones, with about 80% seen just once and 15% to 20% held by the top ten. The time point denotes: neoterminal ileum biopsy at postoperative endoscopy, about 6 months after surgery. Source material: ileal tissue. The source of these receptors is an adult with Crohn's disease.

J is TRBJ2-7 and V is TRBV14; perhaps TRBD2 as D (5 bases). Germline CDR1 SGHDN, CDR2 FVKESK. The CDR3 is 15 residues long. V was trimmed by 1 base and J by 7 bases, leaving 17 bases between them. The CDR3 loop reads CASSQVGLLTGEQYF. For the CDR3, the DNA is TGTGCCAGCAGCCAAGTGGGTCTTTTAACGGGGGAGCAGTACTTC.

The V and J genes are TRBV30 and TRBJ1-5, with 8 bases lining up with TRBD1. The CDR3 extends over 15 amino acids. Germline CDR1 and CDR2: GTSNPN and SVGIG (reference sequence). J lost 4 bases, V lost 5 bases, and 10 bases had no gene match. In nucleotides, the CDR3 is TGTGCCTGGGCCCCGCCAGGGGGCTGGAATCAGCCCCAGCATTTT. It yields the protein CAWAPPGGWNQPQHF.

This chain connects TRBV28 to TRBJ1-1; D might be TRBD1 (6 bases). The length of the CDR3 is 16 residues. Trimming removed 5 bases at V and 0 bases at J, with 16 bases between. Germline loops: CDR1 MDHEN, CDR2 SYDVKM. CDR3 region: CASSPAWTAMNTEAFF. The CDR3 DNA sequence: TGTGCCAGCAGTCCCGCCTGGACAGCCATGAACACTGAAGCTTTCTTT.

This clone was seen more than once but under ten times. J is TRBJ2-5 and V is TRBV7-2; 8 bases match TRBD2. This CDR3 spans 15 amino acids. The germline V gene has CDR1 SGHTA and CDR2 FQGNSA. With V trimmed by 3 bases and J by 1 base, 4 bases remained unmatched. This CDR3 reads CASSLTSVIQETQYF. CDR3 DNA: TGTGCCAGCAGCTTGACTAGCGTAATCCAAGAGACCCAGTACTTC.

This CDR3 is CASSFQRGADTQYF. CDR3 DNA sequence: TGTGCCAGCAGCTTCCAGCGGGGGGCAGATACGCAGTATTTT. The chain couples TRBV5-5 to TRBJ2-3; TRBD2 matches at 9 bases. The CDR3 totals 14 residues. Germline CDR1 is SGHKS and CDR2 is YYEKEE (reference sequence). With 2 bases clipped from V and 4 bases from J, the junction kept 2 bases outside the gene matches.

This chain's CDR3 is CVPLGLADYEQYF. CDR3 nucleotide sequence: TGTGTTCCCCTGGGTCTAGCGGACTACGAGCAGTACTTC. The rearrangement links TRBV2 to TRBJ2-7, with 7 bases lining up with TRBD2. Looked up from germline, CDR1 is SNHLY and CDR2 is FYNNEI. CDR3 size: 13 residues.

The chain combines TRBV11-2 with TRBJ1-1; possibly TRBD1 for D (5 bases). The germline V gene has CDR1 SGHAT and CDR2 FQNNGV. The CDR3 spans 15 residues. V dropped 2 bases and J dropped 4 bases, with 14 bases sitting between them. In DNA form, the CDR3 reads TGTGCCAGCAGCTTATCCGGGGGTAGAGTCACTGAAGCTTTCTTT. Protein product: CASSLSGGRVTEAFF.

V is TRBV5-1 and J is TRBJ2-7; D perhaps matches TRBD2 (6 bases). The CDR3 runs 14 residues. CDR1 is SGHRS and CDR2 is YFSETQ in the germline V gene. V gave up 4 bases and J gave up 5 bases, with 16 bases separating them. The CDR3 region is CASSRLGGWDEQYF. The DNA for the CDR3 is TGCGCCAGCAGCCGTTTGGGGGGTTGGGACGAGCAGTACTTC.

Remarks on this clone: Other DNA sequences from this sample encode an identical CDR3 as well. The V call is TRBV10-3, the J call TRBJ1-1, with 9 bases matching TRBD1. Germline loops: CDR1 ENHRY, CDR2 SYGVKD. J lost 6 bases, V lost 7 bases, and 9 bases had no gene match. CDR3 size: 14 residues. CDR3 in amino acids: CAIKDTGGFAEAFF. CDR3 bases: TGTGCCATCAAGGACACAGGGGGCTTCGCTGAAGCTTTCTTT.

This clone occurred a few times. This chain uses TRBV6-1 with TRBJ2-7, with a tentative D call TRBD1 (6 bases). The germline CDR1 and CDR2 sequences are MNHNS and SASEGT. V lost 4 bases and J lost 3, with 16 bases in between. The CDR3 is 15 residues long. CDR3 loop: CASSGRGQNNYEQYF. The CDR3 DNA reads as TGTGCCAGCAGTGGCCGTGGACAGAATAACTACGAGCAGTACTTC.

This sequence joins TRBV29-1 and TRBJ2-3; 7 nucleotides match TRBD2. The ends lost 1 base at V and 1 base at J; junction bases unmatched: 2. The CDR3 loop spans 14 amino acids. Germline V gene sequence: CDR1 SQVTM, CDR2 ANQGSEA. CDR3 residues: CSVEGLAGTDTQYF. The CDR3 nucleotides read TGCAGCGTTGAAGGGCTAGCGGGCACAGATACGCAGTATTTT.

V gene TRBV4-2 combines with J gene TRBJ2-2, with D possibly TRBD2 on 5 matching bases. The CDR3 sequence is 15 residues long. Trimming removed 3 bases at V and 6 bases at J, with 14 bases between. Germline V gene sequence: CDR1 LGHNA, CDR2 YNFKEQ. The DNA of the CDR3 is TGTGCCAGCAGCCAGAATTTTGGGGAGTCCGGGGAGCTGTTTTTT. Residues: CASSQNFGESGELFF.

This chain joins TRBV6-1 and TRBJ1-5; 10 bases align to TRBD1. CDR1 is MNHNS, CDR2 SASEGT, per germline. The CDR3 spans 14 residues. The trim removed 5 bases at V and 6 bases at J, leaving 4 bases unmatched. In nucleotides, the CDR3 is TGTGCCAGCAGTACGGGACAGGGGATTCAGCCCCAGCATTTT. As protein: CASSTGQGIQPQHF.

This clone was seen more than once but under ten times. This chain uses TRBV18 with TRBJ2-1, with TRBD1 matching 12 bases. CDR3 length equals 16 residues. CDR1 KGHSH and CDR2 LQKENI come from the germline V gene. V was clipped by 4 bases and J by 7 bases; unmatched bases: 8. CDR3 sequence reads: CASSRAGTGGGNEQFF. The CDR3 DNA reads TGTGCCAGCTCACGTGCCGGGACAGGGGGCGGGAATGAGCAGTTCTTC.

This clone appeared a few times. The CDR3 protein is CASSSGQGPSTGELFF. CDR3 nucleotide sequence: TGTGCCAGCAGCTCGGGACAGGGACCCAGCACCGGGGAGCTGTTTTTT. The chain employs TRBV7-3 and TRBJ2-2; TRBD1 matches 9 bases. In germline, CDR1 is SGHTA, CDR2 FQGTGA. The V segment lost 4 bases and the J segment 4 bases; nucleotides outside the gene matches: 7. This CDR3 has 16 amino acids.

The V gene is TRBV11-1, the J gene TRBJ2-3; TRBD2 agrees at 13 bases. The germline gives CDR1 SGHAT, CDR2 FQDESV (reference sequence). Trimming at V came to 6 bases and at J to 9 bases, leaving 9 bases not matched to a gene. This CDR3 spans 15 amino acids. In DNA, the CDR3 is TGTGCCAGCAGTCTTGGACTAGCGGGAGAATGGACGCAGTATTTT. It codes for CASSLGLAGEWTQYF.

CDR3 DNA sequence: TGTGCCAGCAGCCTCCGGGACACCCCCTCCTACGAGCAGTACTTC. Translation gives CASSLRDTPSYEQYF. The chain has TRBV7-6 and TRBJ2-7, with D tentatively TRBD1 (6 bases). CDR3 size: 15 residues. The germline CDR1 and CDR2 sequences are SGHVS and FNYEAQ. Trimming cost V 5 bases and J 0 bases, with 14 bases left between them.

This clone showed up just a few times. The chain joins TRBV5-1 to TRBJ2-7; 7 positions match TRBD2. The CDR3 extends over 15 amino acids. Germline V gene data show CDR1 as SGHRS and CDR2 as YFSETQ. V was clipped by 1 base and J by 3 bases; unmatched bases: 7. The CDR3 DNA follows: TGCGCCAGCAGCTTGTCGGGGGGTACTCTCTACGAGCAGTACTTC. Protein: CASSLSGGTLYEQYF.

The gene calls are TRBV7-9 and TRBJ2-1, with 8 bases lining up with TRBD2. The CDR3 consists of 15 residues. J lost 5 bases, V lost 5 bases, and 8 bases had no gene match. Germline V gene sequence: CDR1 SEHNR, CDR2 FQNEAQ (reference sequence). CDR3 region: CASSPRTSRDNEQFF. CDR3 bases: TGTGCCAGCAGCCCTAGGACTAGCCGGGACAATGAGCAGTTCTTC.

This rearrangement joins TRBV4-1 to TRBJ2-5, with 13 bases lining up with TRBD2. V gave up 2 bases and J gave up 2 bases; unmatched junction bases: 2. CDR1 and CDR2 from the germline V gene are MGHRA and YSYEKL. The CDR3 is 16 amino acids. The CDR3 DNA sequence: TGCGCCAGCAGCCAACCGGGACTAGCGGGGCAAGAGACCCAGTACTTC. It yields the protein CASSQPGLAGQETQYF.

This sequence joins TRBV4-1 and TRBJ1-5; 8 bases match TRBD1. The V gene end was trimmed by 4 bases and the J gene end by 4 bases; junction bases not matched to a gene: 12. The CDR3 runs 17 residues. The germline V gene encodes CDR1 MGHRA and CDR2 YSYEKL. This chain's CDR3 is CASSRGTGLSPNQPQHF. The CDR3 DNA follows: TGCGCCAGCAGCCGTGGGACAGGCTTGTCCCCGAATCAGCCCCAGCATTTT.

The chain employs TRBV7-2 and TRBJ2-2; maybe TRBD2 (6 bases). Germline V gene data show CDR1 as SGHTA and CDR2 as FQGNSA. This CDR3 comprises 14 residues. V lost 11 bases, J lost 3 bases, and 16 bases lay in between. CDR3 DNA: TGTGCCCTGAAGGGACTGGGTGACACCGGGGAGCTGTTTTTT. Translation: CALKGLGDTGELFF.

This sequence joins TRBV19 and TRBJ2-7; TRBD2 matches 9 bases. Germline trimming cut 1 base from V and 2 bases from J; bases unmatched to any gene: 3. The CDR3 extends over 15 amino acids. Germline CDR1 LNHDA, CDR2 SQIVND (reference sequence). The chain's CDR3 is CASSIGLAGPYEQYF. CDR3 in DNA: TGTGCCAGTAGTATAGGTCTAGCGGGGCCCTACGAGCAGTACTTC.

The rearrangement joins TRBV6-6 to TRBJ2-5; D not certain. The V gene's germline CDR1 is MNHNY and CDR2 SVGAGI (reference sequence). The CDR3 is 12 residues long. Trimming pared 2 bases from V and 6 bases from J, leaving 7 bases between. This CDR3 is CASSYDLQTQYF. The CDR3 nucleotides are TGTGCCAGCAGTTACGACTTGCAGACCCAGTACTTC.

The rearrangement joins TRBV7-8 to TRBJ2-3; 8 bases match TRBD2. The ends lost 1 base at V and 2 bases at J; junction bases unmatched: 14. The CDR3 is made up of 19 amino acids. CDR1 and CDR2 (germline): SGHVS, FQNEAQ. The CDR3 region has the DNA TGTGCCAGCAGCTTAGACGGGAGGGGCCTTCTGCCGCTCACAGATACGCAGTATTTT. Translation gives CASSLDGRGLLPLTDTQYF.